Listed below are T cell receptor beta chains from one sample, sequenced in a study of regulatory T cells in long-lasting Graves disease. A single record per CDR3 protein comes from TCRdb applying MiXCR to the multiplex PCR reads. The sample consists of some 250,000 distinct CDR3 sequences, about 18% of them appearing once. These data are also associated with another study on T cells in Graves' hyperthyroidism and ophthalmopathy.

This specimen was peripheral blood mononuclear cells (PBMCs), taken at new diagnosis, from a patient treated with antithyroid drugs. Receptor source: a woman aged 30 to 39 with Graves disease. Each CDR3 is given with its conserved first and last residue. D genes are given only for firm matches. For some rows the clone size is stated as once, few or many, or as a class when expanded; others skip it.

J: TRBJ1-5; size: few; V: TRBV19; D: .; DNA: TGTGCCAGTAGTATACTATCGGGGGGCAATCAGCCCCAGCATTTT; CDR3: CASSILSGGNQPQHF
J: TRBJ1-2; size: many; V: TRBV11-2; D: .; DNA: TGTGCCAGCAGCTTTACTGGGGACTATGGCTACACCTTC; CDR3: CASSFTGDYGYTF
J: TRBJ2-3; size: many; V: TRBV11-3; D: .; DNA: TGTGCCAGCAGCCTCGGTGCCAGCACAGATACGCAGTATTTT; CDR3: CASSLGASTDTQYF
J: TRBJ1-3; size: many; V: TRBV3-1; D: TRBD1; DNA: TGTGCCAGCAGCCAGACAGGGACAGGGATGAACACCATATATTTT; CDR3: CASSQTGTGMNTIYF
J: TRBJ1-1; size: many; V: TRBV29-1; D: TRBD1; DNA: TGCAGCGTTGGAACAGGGGGTGTTGAAGCTTTCTTT; CDR3: CSVGTGGVEAFF
J: TRBJ1-6; size: many; V: TRBV6-1; D: TRBD1; DNA: TGTGCCACGTCCCCGGGACAGCGAAATAATTCACCCCTCCACTTT; CDR3: CATSPGQRNNSPLHF
J: TRBJ1-4; size: .; V: TRBV29-1; D: TRBD1; DNA: TGCAGCGTTGGGGACAGGGTAAATGAAAAACTGTTTTTT; CDR3: CSVGDRVNEKLFF
J: TRBJ1-2; size: few; V: TRBV20-1; D: .; DNA: TGCAGTGCTAGAGGGAACGCCTATGGCTACACCTTC; CDR3: CSARGNAYGYTF
J: TRBJ2-3; size: many; V: TRBV9; D: TRBD1; DNA: TGTGCCAGCAGCTCCATCGGACAGGGACGCACAGATACGCAGTATTTT; CDR3: CASSSIGQGRTDTQYF
J: TRBJ1-4; size: many; V: TRBV18; D: TRBD1; DNA: TGTGCCAGCTCGGCTTTGACAGGGATAGATGAAAAACTGTTTTTT; CDR3: CASSALTGIDEKLFF
J: TRBJ2-7; size: many; V: TRBV5-1; D: .; DNA: TGCGCCAGCAGCTTACGGCGGGGAAGCTCCTACGAGCAGTACTTC; CDR3: CASSLRRGSSYEQYF
J: TRBJ1-2; size: many; V: TRBV2; D: .; DNA: TGTGCCACCTATAGGGTGGGTCGCAAAGTAGGCTACACCTTC; CDR3: CATYRVGRKVGYTF
J: TRBJ2-1; size: many; V: TRBV7-2; D: TRBD1; DNA: TGTGCCAGCAGCTTAGACGGGACAGGGTCAAGGGGTGACAATGAGCAGTTCTTC; CDR3: CASSLDGTGSRGDNEQFF
J: TRBJ1-2; size: many; V: TRBV14; D: .; DNA: TGTGCCAGCAGCCACGGGGGGACGGGAGGCTACACCTTC; CDR3: CASSHGGTGGYTF
J: TRBJ1-2; size: .; V: TRBV4-1; D: .; DNA: TGCGCCAGCAGCCAAACCGGGACTACCGACTATGGCTACACCTTC; CDR3: CASSQTGTTDYGYTF
J: TRBJ2-3; size: many; V: TRBV20-1; D: .; DNA: TGCAGTGCTAGAGGCCCAGGGGCGGCAGATACGCAGTATTTT; CDR3: CSARGPGAADTQYF
J: TRBJ2-7; size: many; V: TRBV20-1; D: .; DNA: TGCAGTGCAACGGAGGACTACGAGCAGTACTTC; CDR3: CSATEDYEQYF
J: TRBJ1-1; size: many; V: TRBV5-1; D: .; DNA: TGTGCCAGCAGCCTTGGAATGAACACTGAAGCTTTCTTT; CDR3: CASSLGMNTEAFF
J: TRBJ2-7; size: many; V: TRBV10-1; D: TRBD2; DNA: TGCGCCAGCAGTCCCCTAGCGGGGGGGACCTACGAGCAGTACTTC; CDR3: CASSPLAGGTYEQYF
J: TRBJ1-2; size: many; V: TRBV20-1; D: TRBD1; DNA: TGCAGTGCTTTACAGGGGCTGGATGGCTACACCTTC; CDR3: CSALQGLDGYTF
J: TRBJ2-3; size: few; V: TRBV7-2; D: TRBD1; DNA: TGTGCCAGCAGCTTGAGGGGGCCCGGCACAGATACGCAGTATTTT; CDR3: CASSLRGPGTDTQYF
J: TRBJ1-2; size: many; V: TRBV5-1; D: .; DNA: TGCGCCAGCAGCTTAGCGGACCCTAACTATGGCTACACCTTC; CDR3: CASSLADPNYGYTF
J: TRBJ2-1; size: .; V: TRBV5-1; D: TRBD2; DNA: TGCGCCAGCAGCTCTCCCGGGACTAGTTTCTACAATGAGCAGTTCTTC; CDR3: CASSSPGTSFYNEQFF
J: TRBJ1-2; size: many; V: TRBV9; D: .; DNA: TGTGCCAGCAGCGAGGGGAGGCAGGAGAACTATGGCTACACCTTC; CDR3: CASSEGRQENYGYTF
J: TRBJ2-3; size: .; V: TRBV20-1; D: TRBD2; DNA: TGCAGTGCTAGCGCCAAGCGGGGGGGTGTTTCCACAGATACGCAGTATTTT; CDR3: CSASAKRGGVSTDTQYF
J: TRBJ2-3; size: many; V: TRBV2; D: TRBD2; DNA: TGTGCCAGCATTATCAGCGGGGGGGCCGGAGGTACGCAGTATTTT; CDR3: CASIISGGAGGTQYF
J: TRBJ2-1; size: many; V: TRBV20-1; D: .; DNA: TGCAGTGCTAGAGATCCACCCGACCATGAGCAGTTCTTC; CDR3: CSARDPPDHEQFF
J: TRBJ2-1; size: once; V: TRBV6-2/TRBV6-3; D: .; DNA: TGTGCCAGCAGTTACGGGGGGTCGTACTACAATGAGCAGTTCTTC; CDR3: CASSYGGSYYNEQFF
J: TRBJ1-5; size: many; V: TRBV5-1; D: TRBD1; DNA: TGCGCCAGCAGCTGGGAGGGGGCGGTCGGACAGCCCCAGCATTTT; CDR3: CASSWEGAVGQPQHF
J: TRBJ1-5; size: many; V: TRBV10-3; D: .; DNA: TGTGCCATCAGTGAGGGGGGGGACAATCAGCCCCAGCATTTT; CDR3: CAISEGGDNQPQHF
J: TRBJ2-2; size: .; V: TRBV20-1; D: TRBD2; DNA: TGCAGTGCTAGAGAGGGCGGGAGTGCCGGGGAGCTGTTTTTT; CDR3: CSAREGGSAGELFF
J: TRBJ1-4; size: many; V: TRBV12-3/TRBV12-4; D: .; DNA: TGTGCCAGCAGTTTAGATCAGGGGACCCCTAATGAAAAACTGTTTTTT; CDR3: CASSLDQGTPNEKLFF
J: TRBJ1-5; size: .; V: TRBV20-1; D: .; DNA: TGCAGTGCTAGAGGTAGCGACAGGACACAGCCCCAGCATTTT; CDR3: CSARGSDRTQPQHF
J: TRBJ2-7; size: many; V: TRBV14; D: .; DNA: TGTGCCAGCAGCCAAGATCTTCGAGTGGGGCTCCGCGAGCAGTACTTC; CDR3: CASSQDLRVGLREQYF
J: TRBJ1-1; size: many; V: TRBV7-9; D: .; DNA: TGCGCCAGCACCCTCGGAGTGAACACTGAAGCTTTCTTT; CDR3: CASTLGVNTEAFF
J: TRBJ2-1; size: many; V: TRBV20-1; D: .; DNA: TGCAGTGGGGCGGGGCTGAGCTCCTACAATGAGCAGTTCTTC; CDR3: CSGAGLSSYNEQFF
J: TRBJ1-2; size: few; V: TRBV7-3; D: .; DNA: TGTGCCAGCAGCTTAAATCCAGGGGAAAGCTATGGCTACACCTTC; CDR3: CASSLNPGESYGYTF
J: TRBJ2-7; size: few; V: TRBV5-1; D: .; DNA: TGCGCCAGCAGCTCAGGGGGGAGTCTTACCTACGAGCAGTACTTC; CDR3: CASSSGGSLTYEQYF
J: TRBJ2-1; size: many; V: TRBV5-6; D: .; DNA: TGTGCCAGCACCGTTGGCGGGCGGAGCTCCTACAATGAGCAGTTCTTC; CDR3: CASTVGGRSSYNEQFF
J: TRBJ2-5; size: many; V: TRBV5-1; D: TRBD2; DNA: TGCGCCAGCAGCGGAGGGACTAGCGGGGCAGAGACCCAGTACTTC; CDR3: CASSGGTSGAETQYF
J: TRBJ2-7; size: many; V: TRBV14; D: TRBD1; DNA: TGTGCCAGCAGCCCGGACAGGGGAGCCTACGAGCAGTACTTC; CDR3: CASSPDRGAYEQYF
J: TRBJ2-3; size: many; V: TRBV4-1; D: .; DNA: TGCGCCAGCACCCCAAGTAAGGGGAGCACAGATACGCAGTATTTT; CDR3: CASTPSKGSTDTQYF
J: TRBJ1-1; size: many; V: TRBV15; D: .; DNA: TGTGCCACCAGGACAGGAGTGAACACTGAAGCTTTCTTT; CDR3: CATRTGVNTEAFF
J: TRBJ2-7; size: .; V: TRBV10-2; D: TRBD2; DNA: TGCGCCAGCAGTGAGTCATCCAGCGGGGTCCCCTACGAGCAGTACTTC; CDR3: CASSESSSGVPYEQYF
J: TRBJ1-1; size: many; V: TRBV3-1; D: TRBD1; DNA: TGTGCCAGCAGCCTGGGACAGGGAGCCACTGAAGCTTTCTTT; CDR3: CASSLGQGATEAFF
J: TRBJ1-1; size: many; V: TRBV6-2/TRBV6-3; D: TRBD1; DNA: TGTGCCATTCGGACAGGTGAAGCTTTCTTT; CDR3: CAIRTGEAFF
J: TRBJ2-4; size: many; V: TRBV7-2; D: .; DNA: TGTGCCAGCAGCTTCTCTCCTCGGAACATTCAGTACTTC; CDR3: CASSFSPRNIQYF
J: TRBJ2-7; size: many; V: TRBV7-9; D: .; DNA: TGCGCCAGCAGCTTGGGGGTCAGGGCATACGAGCAGTACTTC; CDR3: CASSLGVRAYEQYF
J: TRBJ1-1; size: .; V: TRBV10-2; D: .; DNA: TGCGCCAGCAGTGAGACGGTGGAGAACACTGAAGCTTTCTTT; CDR3: CASSETVENTEAFF
J: TRBJ2-1; size: many; V: TRBV5-1; D: TRBD2; DNA: TGCGCCAGCAGCTTGTCTAGCGGGGGGACCTACAATGAGCAGTTCTTC; CDR3: CASSLSSGGTYNEQFF
J: TRBJ1-5; size: many; V: TRBV29-1; D: .; DNA: TGCAGCGTTGGTGGGGGTAGGCATCAGCCCCAGCATTTT; CDR3: CSVGGGRHQPQHF
J: TRBJ1-4; size: many; V: TRBV5-1; D: .; DNA: TGCGCCAGCAGCTTGGCCGCGGGGGAAGAAAAACTGTTTTTT; CDR3: CASSLAAGEEKLFF
J: TRBJ2-7; size: many; V: TRBV18; D: TRBD2; DNA: TGTGCCAGCTCACCGGCGGGGGGCGGGTCCTACGAGCAGTACTTC; CDR3: CASSPAGGGSYEQYF
J: TRBJ1-2; size: many; V: TRBV5-1; D: .; DNA: TGCGCCAGCAGCGCTGCCTTAAGCTATGGCTACACCTTC; CDR3: CASSAALSYGYTF
J: TRBJ1-5; size: once; V: TRBV18; D: .; DNA: TGTGCCAGCTCACGACAGAATAGCGGCAATCAGCCCCAGCATTTT; CDR3: CASSRQNSGNQPQHF